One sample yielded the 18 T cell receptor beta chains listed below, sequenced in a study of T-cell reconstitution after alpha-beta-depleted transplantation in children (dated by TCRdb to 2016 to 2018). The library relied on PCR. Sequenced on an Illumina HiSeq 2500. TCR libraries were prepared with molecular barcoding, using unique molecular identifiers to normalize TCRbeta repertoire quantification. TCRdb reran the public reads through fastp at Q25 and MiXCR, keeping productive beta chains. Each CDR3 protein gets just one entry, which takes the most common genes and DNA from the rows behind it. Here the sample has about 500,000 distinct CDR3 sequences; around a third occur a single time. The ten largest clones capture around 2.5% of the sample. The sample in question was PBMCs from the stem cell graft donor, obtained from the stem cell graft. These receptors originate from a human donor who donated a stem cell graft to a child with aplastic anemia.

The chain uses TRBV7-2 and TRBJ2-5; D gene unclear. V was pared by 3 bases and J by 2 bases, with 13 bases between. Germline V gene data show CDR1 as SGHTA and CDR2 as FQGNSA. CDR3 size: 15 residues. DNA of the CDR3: TGTGCCAGCAGCTTGTTGCAAGTGAATCAAGAGACCCAGTACTTC. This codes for CASSLLQVNQETQYF.

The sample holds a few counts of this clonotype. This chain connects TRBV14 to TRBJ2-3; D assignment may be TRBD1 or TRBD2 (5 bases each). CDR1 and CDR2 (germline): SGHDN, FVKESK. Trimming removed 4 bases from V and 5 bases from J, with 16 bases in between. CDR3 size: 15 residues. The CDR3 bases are TGTGCCAGCAGCCCGGGGCCAAGGATGGGAGATACGCAGTATTTT. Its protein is CASSPGPRMGDTQYF.

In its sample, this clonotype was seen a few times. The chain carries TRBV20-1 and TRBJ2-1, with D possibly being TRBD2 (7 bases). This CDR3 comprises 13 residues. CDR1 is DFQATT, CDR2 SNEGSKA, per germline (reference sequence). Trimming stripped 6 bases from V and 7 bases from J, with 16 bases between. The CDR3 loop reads CSAREGRGNEQFF. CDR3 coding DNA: TGCAGTGCCCGAGAAGGGAGGGGGAATGAGCAGTTCTTC.

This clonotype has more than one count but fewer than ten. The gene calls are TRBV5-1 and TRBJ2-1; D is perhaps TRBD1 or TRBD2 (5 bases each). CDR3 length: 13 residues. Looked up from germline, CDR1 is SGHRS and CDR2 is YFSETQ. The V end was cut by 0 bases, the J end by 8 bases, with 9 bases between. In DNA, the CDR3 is TGCGCCAGCAGCTTGGTGGGGGACCATGAGCAGTTCTTC. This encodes CASSLVGDHEQFF.

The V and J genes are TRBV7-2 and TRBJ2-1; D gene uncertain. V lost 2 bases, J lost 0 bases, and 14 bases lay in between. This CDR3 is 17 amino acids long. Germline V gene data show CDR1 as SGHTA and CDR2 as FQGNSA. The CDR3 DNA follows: TGTGCCAGCAGCTTAAACTCTCCTCTAAGCTCCTACAATGAGCAGTTCTTC. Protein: CASSLNSPLSSYNEQFF. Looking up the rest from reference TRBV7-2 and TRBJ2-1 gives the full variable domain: GAGVSQSPSNKVTEKGKDVELRCDPISGHTALYWYRQSLGQGLEFLIYFQGNSAPDKSGLPSDRFSAERTGGSVSTLTIQRTQQEDSAVYLCASSLNSPLSSYNEQFFGPGTRLTVL.

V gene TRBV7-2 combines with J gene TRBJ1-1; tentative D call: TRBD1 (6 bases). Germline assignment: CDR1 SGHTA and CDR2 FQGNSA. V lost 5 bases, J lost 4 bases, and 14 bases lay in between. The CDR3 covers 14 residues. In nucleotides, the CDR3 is TGTGCCAGCAGCCCGCGACAGGCGTTCACTGAAGCTTTCTTT. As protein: CASSPRQAFTEAFF.

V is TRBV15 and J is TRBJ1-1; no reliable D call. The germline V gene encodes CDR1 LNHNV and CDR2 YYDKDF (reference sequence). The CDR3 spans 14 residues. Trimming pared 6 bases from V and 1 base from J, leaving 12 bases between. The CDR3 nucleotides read TGTGCCACCAGGGTACCACGGGGGAACACTGAAGCTTTCTTT. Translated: CATRVPRGNTEAFF.

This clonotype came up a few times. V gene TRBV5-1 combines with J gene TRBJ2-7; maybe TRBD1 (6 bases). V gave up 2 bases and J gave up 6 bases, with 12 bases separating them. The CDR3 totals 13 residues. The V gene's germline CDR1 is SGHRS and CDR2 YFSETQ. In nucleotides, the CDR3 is TGCGCCAGCAGCTTAACACAGGGAACCGAGCAGTACTTC. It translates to CASSLTQGTEQYF.

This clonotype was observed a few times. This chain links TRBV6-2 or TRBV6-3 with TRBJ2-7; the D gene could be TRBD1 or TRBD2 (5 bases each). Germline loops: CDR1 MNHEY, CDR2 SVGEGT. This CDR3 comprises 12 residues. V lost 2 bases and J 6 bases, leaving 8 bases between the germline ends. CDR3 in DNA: TGTGCCAGCAGTTACCGGGGCGGCGAGCAGTACGTC. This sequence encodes CASSYRGGEQYV.

CDR3 sequence: CASSPRLDPETQYF. CDR3 nucleotides: TGTGCCAGCTCACCACGGTTAGACCCAGAGACCCAGTACTTC. The chain couples TRBV18 to TRBJ2-5; D is unresolved. The germline CDR1 and CDR2 sequences are KGHSH and LQKENI. V lost 1 base, J lost 4 bases, and 10 bases lay in between. The CDR3 consists of 14 residues.

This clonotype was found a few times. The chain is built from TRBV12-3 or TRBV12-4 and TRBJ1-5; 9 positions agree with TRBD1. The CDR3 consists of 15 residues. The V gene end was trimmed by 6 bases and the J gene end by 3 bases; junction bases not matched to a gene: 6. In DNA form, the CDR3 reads TGTGCCAGCAGGGGCACAGGGGGCGTCAATCAGCCCCAGCATTTT. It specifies CASRGTGGVNQPQHF.

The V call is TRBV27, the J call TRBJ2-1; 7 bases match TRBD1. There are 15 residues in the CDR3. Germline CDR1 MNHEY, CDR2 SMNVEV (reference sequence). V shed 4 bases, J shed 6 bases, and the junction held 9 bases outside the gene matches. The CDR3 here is CASSSHRGRGNEQFF. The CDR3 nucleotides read TGTGCCAGCAGTTCTCACAGGGGTCGTGGCAATGAGCAGTTCTTC.

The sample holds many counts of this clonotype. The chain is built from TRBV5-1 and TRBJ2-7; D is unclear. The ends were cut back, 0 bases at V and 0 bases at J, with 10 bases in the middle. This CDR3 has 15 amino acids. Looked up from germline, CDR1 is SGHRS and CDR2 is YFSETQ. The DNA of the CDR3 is TGCGCCAGCAGCTTGGGTCCAGGTCCCTCCTACGAGCAGTACTTC. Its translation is CASSLGPGPSYEQYF.

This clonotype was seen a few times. CDR3 protein: CASSLAGAPTGAQYF. The DNA for the CDR3 is TGTGCCAGCAGCTTAGCGGGAGCCCCGACGGGTGCGCAGTATTTT. The chain joins TRBV7-2 to TRBJ2-3; tentatively, D is TRBD2 (5 bases). The CDR3 is 15 amino acids. V was cut by 0 bases and J by 10 bases, with 17 bases left in between. Germline V lookup: CDR1 SGHTA, CDR2 FQGNSA.

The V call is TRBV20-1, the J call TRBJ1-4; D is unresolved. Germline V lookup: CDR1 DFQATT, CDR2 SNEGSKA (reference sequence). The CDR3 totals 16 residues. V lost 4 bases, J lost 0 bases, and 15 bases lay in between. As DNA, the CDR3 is TGCAGTGCTAAGGGCGGGTTGGTGACAACTAATGAAAAACTGTTTTTT. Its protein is CSAKGGLVTTNEKLFF.

The CDR3 DNA sequence: TGTGCCAGCAGCTTAGGAGTTTTAGAGACCCAGTACTTC. Protein sequence: CASSLGVLETQYF. This chain joins TRBV11-2 and TRBJ2-5; the D is unclear. The V end lost 1 base, the J end lost 4 bases, and 7 bases lay between the germline ends. The CDR3 is made up of 13 amino acids. Germline V gene sequence: CDR1 SGHAT, CDR2 FQNNGV.

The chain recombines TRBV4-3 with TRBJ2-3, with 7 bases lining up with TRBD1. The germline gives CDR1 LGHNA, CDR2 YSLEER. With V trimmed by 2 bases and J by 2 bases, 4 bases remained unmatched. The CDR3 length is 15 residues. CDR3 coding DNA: TGCGCCAGCAGCCAATCTGACAGGGACACAGATACGCAGTATTTT. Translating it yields CASSQSDRDTDTQYF.

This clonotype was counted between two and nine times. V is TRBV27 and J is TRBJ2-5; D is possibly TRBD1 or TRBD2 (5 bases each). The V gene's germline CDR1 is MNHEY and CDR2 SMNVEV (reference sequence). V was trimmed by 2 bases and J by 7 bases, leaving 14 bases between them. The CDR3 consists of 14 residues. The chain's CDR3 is CASSLRGDGGTQYF. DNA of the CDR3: TGTGCCAGCAGTTTACGAGGGGATGGCGGGACCCAGTACTTC.